This entry lists 23 T cell receptor beta chains sequenced from one sample in a study of T cells in Graves' hyperthyroidism and ophthalmopathy. Amplification of TCR beta CDR3 regions was performed using RNA transcripts as template. When the TCR CDR3 underwent first-round RT-PCR, the HTBI primer set was used. Each CDR3 protein is one row after TCRdb ran MiXCR on the multiplex PCR reads. The sample lists under 500,000 distinct CDR3 sequences; about 14% were seen once. The sequenced material came from blood. The receptor set was obtained from a man aged 50 or older with Graves' ophthalmopathy.

In its sample, this clonotype was seen many times. The J gene is TRBJ2-5, the V gene TRBV20-1, with D uncertain. There are 15 residues in the CDR3. The germline V gene has CDR1 DFQATT and CDR2 SNEGSKA (reference sequence). Between the trimmed V and J ends, which lost 0 bases and 1 base, there was a span of 12 bases. CDR3 DNA: TGCAGTGCTAGAGATCTTGTTGGGGTCCAAGAGACCCAGTACTTC. Translating it yields CSARDLVGVQETQYF.

The chain links TRBV15 to TRBJ2-1; D tentatively fits TRBD1 or TRBD2 (8 bases each). V was trimmed by 0 bases and J by 15 bases, leaving 18 bases between them. Germline V gene data show CDR1 as LNHNV and CDR2 as YYDKDF (reference sequence). This CDR3 has 14 amino acids. CDR3 nucleotides: TGTGCCACCAGCAGAGACCGGGGGGGGGACAGGCGGTTCTTC. This translates into CATSRDRGGDRRFF.

This clonotype was seen a handful of times. CDR3 bases: TGCAGCGTTGATGGTAGCGGGAGGGCCTATGAGCAGTTCTTC. Its translation: CSVDGSGRAYEQFF. The V call is TRBV29-1, the J call TRBJ2-1; 11 nucleotides agree with TRBD2. The trim removed 3 bases at V and 8 bases at J, leaving 6 bases unmatched. CDR1 and CDR2 (germline): SQVTM, ANQGSEA. CDR3 length: 14 amino acids.

This clonotype was found many times. This chain links TRBV7-3 with TRBJ2-7; the match to TRBD2 covers 7 bases. CDR3 length: 15 residues. Germline CDR1 SGHTA, CDR2 FQGTGA. V shed 5 bases, J shed 0 bases, and the junction held 7 bases outside the gene matches. CDR3 in amino acids: CASSESGASSYEQYF. For the CDR3, the DNA is TGTGCCAGCAGCGAAAGCGGGGCAAGCTCCTACGAGCAGTACTTC.

This clonotype was seen repeatedly, ten times or more. Written as DNA, the CDR3 is TGTGCCACCAGTGATGACGGGCTGACTGAAGCTTTCTTT. It specifies CATSDDGLTEAFF. The V gene is TRBV24-1, the J gene TRBJ1-1; D gene uncertain. The V end lost 3 bases, the J end lost 5 bases, and 9 bases lay between the germline ends. The germline V gene encodes CDR1 KGHDR and CDR2 SFDVKD. This CDR3 region has 13 residues.

The chain employs TRBV28 and TRBJ2-2, with a weak D call TRBD2 (6 bases). V was shortened by 6 bases and J by 4 bases, with 21 bases between the two germline ends. CDR3 length equals 17 residues. Germline values: CDR1 MDHEN, CDR2 SYDVKM. The CDR3: CASRLAFGGRITGELFF. In nucleotides, the CDR3 is TGTGCCAGCAGGTTAGCCTTCGGGGGTCGGATCACCGGGGAGCTGTTTTTT.

This clonotype was picked up many times. The rearrangement uses TRBV10-3 and TRBJ2-7, with 7 bases lining up with TRBD1. The junction had 5 bases not matched to a gene; V was cut back by 0 bases and J by 3 bases. This CDR3 has 15 amino acids. CDR1 and CDR2 from the germline V gene are ENHRY and SYGVKD. The CDR3 coding sequence is TGTGCCATCAGTGAGTCGGAGACAGGGCGCTACGAGCAGTACTTC. It codes for CAISESETGRYEQYF.

This clonotype was picked up a small number of times. The J gene is TRBJ2-2, the V gene TRBV10-3; D might be TRBD1 (5 bases). CDR3 length equals 14 residues. Per germline, CDR1 ENHRY and CDR2 SYGVKD. V was trimmed by 6 bases and J by 8 bases, leaving 16 bases between them. CDR3 bases: TGTGCCATCAGCTTGACAGAACCGACGGGGGAGCTGTTTTTT. This encodes CAISLTEPTGELFF.

This clonotype was picked up many times. The genes are TRBV30 and TRBJ2-7; 13 nucleotides agree with TRBD2. V was pared by 2 bases and J by 2 bases, with 6 bases of the junction left unmatched. The germline gives CDR1 GTSNPN, CDR2 SVGIG (reference sequence). This CDR3 has 16 amino acids. CDR3 DNA sequence: TGTGCCTGGAGTCTGGGACTAGCGGGACCTGCCTACGAGCAGTACTTC. This codes for CAWSLGLAGPAYEQYF.

This clonotype came up many times. The CDR3 spells CSASTADGYGYTF. CDR3 in DNA: TGCAGTGCTTCGACAGCGGACGGGTATGGCTACACCTTC. This chain joins TRBV20-1 and TRBJ1-2, with TRBD1 as a possible D gene (5 bases). Trimming removed 5 bases from V and 5 bases from J, with 15 bases in between. Germline CDR1 reads DFQATT; CDR2 reads SNEGSKA (reference sequence). The CDR3 sequence is 13 residues long.

In this sample, this clonotype turned up a few times. The rearrangement links TRBV30 to TRBJ2-2, with 11 nucleotides matching TRBD2. The CDR3 extends over 18 amino acids. Germline-derived CDR1 and CDR2 are GTSNPN and SVGIG (reference sequence). The V segment lost 4 bases and the J segment 1 base; nucleotides outside the gene matches: 11. The CDR3 is CAWIGVAGGSRNTGELFF. CDR3 nucleotide sequence: TGTGCCTGGATTGGAGTAGCGGGAGGGAGTAGGAACACCGGGGAGCTGTTTTTT.

This clonotype was seen repeatedly, ten times or more. The gene calls are TRBV19 and TRBJ2-7; maybe TRBD1 (6 bases). This CDR3 comprises 13 residues. V shed 7 bases and J shed 2 bases, with 12 bases lying between them. Germline-derived CDR1 and CDR2 are LNHDA and SQIVND (reference sequence). The CDR3 bases are TGTGCCAGTAAACAGGGACCCGCCTACGAGCAGTACTTC. Amino acids: CASKQGPAYEQYF. Variable domain in full (rest from reference TRBV19 and TRBJ2-7): DGGITQSPKYLFRKEGQNVTLSCEQNLNHDAMYWYRQDPGQGLRLIYYSQIVNDFQKGDIAEGYSVSREKKESFPLTVTSAQKNPTAFYLCASKQGPAYEQYFGPGTRLTVT.

This clonotype was seen a handful of times. A much larger clone differs by one base, so this may be a read error. The rearrangement joins TRBV20-1 to TRBJ2-1; D is uncertain. There are 14 residues in the CDR3. CDR1 is DFQATT and CDR2 is SNEGSKA in the germline V gene (reference sequence). CDR3 loop: CSARDLAPNNGQFF. The CDR3 DNA sequence: TGCAGTGCTAGAGATTTAGCTCCCAACAATGGGCAGTTCTTC.

This clonotype was seen repeatedly, ten times or more. The gene calls are TRBV29-1 and TRBJ1-1; 8 positions agree with TRBD1. The CDR3 totals 13 residues. Germline CDR1 is SQVTM and CDR2 is ANQGSEA. Losses at the gene ends were 4 bases for V and 0 bases for J; bases not matched to a gene: 1. The CDR3 DNA reads TGCAGCGTTGCAGGGGGCATGAACACTGAAGCTTTCTTT. Its protein is CSVAGGMNTEAFF.

This clonotype was counted at least ten times. V and J are TRBV2 and TRBJ2-3; TRBD2 matches 10 bases. The CDR3 has 19 residues. After removal of 6 bases from V and 2 bases from J, the junction contained 17 bases not matched to a gene. CDR1 is SNHLY, CDR2 FYNNEI, per germline. The CDR3 sequence: CASRGASGRSHPYTDTQYF. CDR3 sequence (DNA): TGTGCCAGCAGGGGGGCTAGCGGGAGATCCCACCCGTACACAGATACGCAGTATTTT.

The chain is built from TRBV7-2 and TRBJ2-3; 7 bases line up with TRBD2. The junction had 8 bases not matched to a gene; V was cut back by 4 bases and J by 4 bases. The germline V gene has CDR1 SGHTA and CDR2 FQGNSA. The CDR3 runs 15 residues. The CDR3: CASSSQSGKADTQYF. The CDR3 DNA follows: TGTGCCAGCAGCTCTCAGAGCGGGAAAGCAGATACGCAGTATTTT.

The chain uses TRBV27 and TRBJ2-2, with D unclear. V lost 0 bases and J lost 0, with 5 bases in between. Germline V lookup: CDR1 MNHEY, CDR2 SMNVEV (reference sequence). CDR3 length equals 15 residues. The CDR3 region is CASSLSVANTGELFF. The CDR3, as DNA: TGTGCCAGCAGTTTATCGGTCGCGAACACCGGGGAGCTGTTTTTT.

This clonotype was counted many times. The chain employs TRBV12-3 or TRBV12-4 and TRBJ2-6; TRBD1 matches 10 bases. V was clipped by 5 bases and J by 4 bases; unmatched bases: 2. The CDR3 loop spans 15 amino acids. CDR3 residues: CASSGTGAGANVLTF. As DNA, the CDR3 is TGTGCCAGCAGTGGGACAGGGGCGGGGGCCAACGTCCTGACTTTC.

This clonotype occurred many times. This chain uses TRBV7-6 with TRBJ2-7, with 12 bases identical to TRBD2. J was trimmed by 10 bases and V by 1 base; bases with no gene match: 8. This CDR3 spans 15 amino acids. Germline V lookup: CDR1 SGHVS, CDR2 FNYEAQ. CDR3 bases: TGTGCCAGCAGCTTAGGACTAGCGGGAGAAACCGAACAGTACTTC. It encodes CASSLGLAGETEQYF.

This clonotype was counted ten times or more. DNA of the CDR3: TGTGCCAGCAGTACCAAACGCGAGACCCAGTACTTC. This translates into CASSTKRETQYF. The J gene is TRBJ2-5, the V gene TRBV12-3 or TRBV12-4; no reliable D call. The CDR3 is 12 amino acids. V lost 5 bases, J lost 5 bases, and 9 bases lay in between.

This clonotype occurred many times. V usage is TRBV5-1 and J usage is TRBJ2-7; D may be TRBD1 or TRBD2 (5 bases each). The CDR3 extends over 14 amino acids. Trimming left V 0 bases short and J 2 bases short, with 9 bases between. Germline CDR1 SGHRS, CDR2 YFSETQ. CDR3 amino acids: CASSLEVGPYEQYF. DNA of the CDR3: TGCGCCAGCAGCTTGGAGGTGGGACCCTACGAGCAGTACTTC.

Only one count was recorded for this clonotype. The rearrangement joins TRBV24-1 to TRBJ2-1, with 8 bases lining up with TRBD1. J gave up 8 bases and V 4 bases, and 9 bases lay outside the gene matches. The CDR3 consists of 15 residues. Germline V gives CDR1 KGHDR, CDR2 SFDVKD. The CDR3 protein is CATSDWDRTLDEQFF. The CDR3 DNA follows: TGTGCCACCAGTGACTGGGACAGGACCCTCGATGAGCAGTTCTTC.

This clonotype was picked up many times. V is TRBV6-5 and J is TRBJ2-7; 7 bases are a match to TRBD2. With V trimmed by 2 bases and J by 6 bases, 10 bases remained unmatched. CDR1 and CDR2 from the germline V gene are MNHEY and SVGAGI. The length of the CDR3 is 15 residues. CDR3 bases: TGTGCCAGCAGTTACGCATGGGAGGGCCCTAGCGAGCAGTACTTC. Translating gives CASSYAWEGPSEQYF.